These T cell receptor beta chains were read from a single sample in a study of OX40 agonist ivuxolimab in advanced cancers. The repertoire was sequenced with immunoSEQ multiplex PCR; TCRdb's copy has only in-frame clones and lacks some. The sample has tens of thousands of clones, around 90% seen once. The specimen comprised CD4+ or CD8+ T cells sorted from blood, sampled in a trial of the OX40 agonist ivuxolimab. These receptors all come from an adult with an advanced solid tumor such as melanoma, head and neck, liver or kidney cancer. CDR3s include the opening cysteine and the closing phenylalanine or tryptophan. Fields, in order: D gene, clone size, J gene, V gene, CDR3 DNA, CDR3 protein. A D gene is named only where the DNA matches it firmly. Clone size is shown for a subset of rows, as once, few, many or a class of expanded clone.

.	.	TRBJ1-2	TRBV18	TGTGCCAGCTCACCACCTTTCTGGGGGTCCGGCTACACCTTC	CASSPPFWGSGYTF
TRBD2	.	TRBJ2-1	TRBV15	TGTGCCACCAGCAGAGATGGAGAACTAGCGGGGGAGGATGAGCAGTTCTTC	CATSRDGELAGEDEQFF
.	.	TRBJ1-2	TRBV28	TGTGCCAGCAGTCCTCCGGGGGGTGCATCAGCTAACTATGGCTACACCTTC	CASSPPGGASANYGYTF
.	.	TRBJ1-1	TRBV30	TGTGCCTGGAGTGTACTCGGCAATGAAGCTTTCTTT	CAWSVLGNEAFF
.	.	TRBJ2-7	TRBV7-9	TGTGCCAGCAGCCCCTCTTTTGAGCAGTACTTC	CASSPSFEQYF
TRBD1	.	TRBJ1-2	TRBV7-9	TGTGCCAGCACCCCGGGGGGACAGAGGGGCTACACCTTC	CASTPGGQRGYTF
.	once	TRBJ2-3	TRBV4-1	TGCGCCAGCAGCCAAGACCCCGGGACACAACTCACAGATACGCAGTATTTT	CASSQDPGTQLTDTQYF
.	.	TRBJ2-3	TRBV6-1	TGTGCCAGCAGTGAATGGCAGGGAGGTGTATTGCAGTATTTT	CASSEWQGGVLQYF
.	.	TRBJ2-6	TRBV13	TGTGCCAGCAGCTTTAGGTACTCTGGGGCCAACGTCCTGACTTTC	CASSFRYSGANVLTF
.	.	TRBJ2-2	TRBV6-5	TGTGCCAGCAGTTACAGGGGGATGAAGGAAGGGGAGCTGTTTTTT	CASSYRGMKEGELFF
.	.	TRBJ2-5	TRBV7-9	TGTGCCAGCAGCTTATCAGGGATGTGGGAGACCCAGTACTTC	CASSLSGMWETQYF
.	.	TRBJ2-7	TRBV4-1	TGCGCCAGCAGCCCCGTCGACCCAGACTACGAGCAGTACTTC	CASSPVDPDYEQYF
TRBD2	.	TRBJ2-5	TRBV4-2	TGTGCCAGCAGCCAACGTGGACTAGCGGGGGAGCAGTTGTCAGAGACCCAGTACTTC	CASSQRGLAGEQLSETQYF
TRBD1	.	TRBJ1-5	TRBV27	TGTGCCAGCAGTTTATACCCCACAGGGGCGAATCAGCCCCAGCATTTT	CASSLYPTGANQPQHF
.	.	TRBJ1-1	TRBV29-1	TGCAGCGTTGAAGCTATGACAGGCACTGAAGCTTTCTTT	CSVEAMTGTEAFF
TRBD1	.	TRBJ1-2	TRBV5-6	TGTGCCAGCAGCTTGGACAGGGGCTTTAACTATGGCTACACCTTC	CASSLDRGFNYGYTF
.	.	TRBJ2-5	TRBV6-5	TGTGCCAGCAGTAAGATCTGGGGGCGCGGGGAGACCCAGTACTTC	CASSKIWGRGETQYF
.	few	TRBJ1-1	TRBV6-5	TGTGCCAGCAGTTACTCGGGGACACAGAACACTGAAGCTTTCTTT	CASSYSGTQNTEAFF
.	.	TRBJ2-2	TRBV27	TGTGCCAGCAGTTTCTTCCTACGGGGGGAGGGGGCCGGGGAGCTGTTTTTT	CASSFFLRGEGAGELFF
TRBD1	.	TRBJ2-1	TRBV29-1	TGCAGCGTTGCCCACAGGGGGCAGGATGAGCAGTTCTTC	CSVAHRGQDEQFF
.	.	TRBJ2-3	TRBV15	TGTGCCACCAGCAGAGATCTGAGTTCTAGGGACCGCACAGATACGCAGTATTTT	CATSRDLSSRDRTDTQYF
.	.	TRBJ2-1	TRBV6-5	TGTGCCAGCAGCCCTAGTGAGGCTAGCTCCCCCTTACAGTTCTTC	CASSPSEASSPLQFF
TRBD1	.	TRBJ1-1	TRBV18	TGTGCCAGCTCACCGCCCGGGACAGGGGTAGGAACTGAAGCTTTCTTT	CASSPPGTGVGTEAFF
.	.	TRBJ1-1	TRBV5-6	TGTGCCAGCAGCTCGAGTGGGGCCCCCGGGAACATGAACACTGAAGCTTTCTTT	CASSSSGAPGNMNTEAFF
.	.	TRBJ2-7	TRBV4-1	TGCGCCAGCAGCCAAGGGAGGAGCCAGTACGAGCAGTACTTC	CASSQGRSQYEQYF
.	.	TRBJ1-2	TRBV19	TGTGCCAGCAATGATGGGACTGAAAGGGTCTATGGCTACACCTTC	CASNDGTERVYGYTF
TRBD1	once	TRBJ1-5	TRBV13	TGTGCCAGCAGCTTGGGGACCCCTGGACAGGGAAATCAGCCCCAGCATTTT	CASSLGTPGQGNQPQHF
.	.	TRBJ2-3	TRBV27	TGTGCCAGCAGCCCACAGGGTGGTAGCACAGATACGCAGTATTTT	CASSPQGGSTDTQYF
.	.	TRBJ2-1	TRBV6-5	TGTGCCAGCAGTTCCCCGACAGTTCTGAATGAGCAGTTCTTC	CASSSPTVLNEQFF
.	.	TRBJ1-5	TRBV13	TGTGCCAGCAGCTCCCTAGGCGGGCCCCAGCATTTT	CASSSLGGPQHF
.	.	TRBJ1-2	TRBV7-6	TGTGCCAGCAGCTTAGGGGGGCTCGGCTACACCTTC	CASSLGGLGYTF
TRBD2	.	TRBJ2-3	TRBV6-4	TGTGCCAGCAGCGGGACTAGCGGTACTCAGGATACGCAGTATTTT	CASSGTSGTQDTQYF
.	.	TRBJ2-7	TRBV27	TGTGCCAGCAGTGAGGGACAACTCTACGAGCAGTACTTC	CASSEGQLYEQYF
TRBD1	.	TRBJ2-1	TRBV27	TGTGCCAGCAGTTCCCCCCTGACAGGGAACCCCCACAATGAGCAGTTCTTC	CASSSPLTGNPHNEQFF
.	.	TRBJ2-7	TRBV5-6	TGTGCCAGCAGCTTGTCAGGGTTAATCTACGAGCAGTACTTC	CASSLSGLIYEQYF
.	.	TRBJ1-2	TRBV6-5	TGTGCCAGCAGTTACGGGCTTATGTTCGGCTACACCTTC	CASSYGLMFGYTF
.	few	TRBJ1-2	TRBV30	TGTGCCTGGAGTAGTACAGGTTATGGCTACACCTTC	CAWSSTGYGYTF
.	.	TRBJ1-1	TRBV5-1	TGCGCCAGCAGCTTGGGGATGAACACTGAAGCTTTCTTT	CASSLGMNTEAFF
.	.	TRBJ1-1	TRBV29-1	TGCAGCGTTGAGTGGGGCGAGACTGAAGCTTTCTTT	CSVEWGETEAFF